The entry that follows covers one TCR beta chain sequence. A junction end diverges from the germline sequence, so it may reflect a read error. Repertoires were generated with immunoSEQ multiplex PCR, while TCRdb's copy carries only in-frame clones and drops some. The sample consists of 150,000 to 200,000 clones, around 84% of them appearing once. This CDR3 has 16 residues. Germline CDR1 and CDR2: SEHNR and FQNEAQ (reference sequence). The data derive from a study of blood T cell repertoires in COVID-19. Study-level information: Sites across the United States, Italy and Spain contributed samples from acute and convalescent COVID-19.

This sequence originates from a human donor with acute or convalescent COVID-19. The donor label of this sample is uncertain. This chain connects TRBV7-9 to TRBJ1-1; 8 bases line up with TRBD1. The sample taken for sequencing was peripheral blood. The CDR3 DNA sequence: TGTGCCAGCAGCTCCACCGACAGGGGCCTGAACGCTGAAGCTTTCTTT. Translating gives CASSSTDRGLNAEAFF.